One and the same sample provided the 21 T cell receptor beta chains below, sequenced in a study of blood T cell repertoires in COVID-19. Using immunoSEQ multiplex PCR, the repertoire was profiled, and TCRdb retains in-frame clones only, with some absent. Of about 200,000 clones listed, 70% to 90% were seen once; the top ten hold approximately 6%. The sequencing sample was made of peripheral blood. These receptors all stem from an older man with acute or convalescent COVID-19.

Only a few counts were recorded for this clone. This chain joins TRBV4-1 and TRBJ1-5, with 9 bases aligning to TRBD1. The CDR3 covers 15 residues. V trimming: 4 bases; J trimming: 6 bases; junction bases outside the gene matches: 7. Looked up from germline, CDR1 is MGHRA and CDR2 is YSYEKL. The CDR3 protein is CASSLRTGDFQPQHF. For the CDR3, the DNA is TGCGCCAGCAGCCTTCGGACAGGGGATTTTCAGCCCCAGCATTTT.

The CDR3 nucleotides read TGTGCCTGGAGAAACTCAGGGAGCAATCAGCCCCAGCATTTT. Translated: CAWRNSGSNQPQHF. The rearrangement links TRBV30 to TRBJ1-5, with a possible D match to TRBD1 (5 bases). The CDR3 has 14 amino acids. V lost 3 bases, J lost 1 base, and 10 bases lay in between. Per germline, CDR1 GTSNPN and CDR2 SVGIG (reference sequence).

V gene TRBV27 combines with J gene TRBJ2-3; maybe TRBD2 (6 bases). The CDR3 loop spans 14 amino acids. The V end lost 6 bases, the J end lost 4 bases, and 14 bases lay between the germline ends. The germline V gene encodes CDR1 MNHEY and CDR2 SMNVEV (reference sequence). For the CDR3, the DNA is TGTGCCAGCAGCTCACTAGCCGCGGCAGATACGCAGTATTTT. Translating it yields CASSSLAAADTQYF.

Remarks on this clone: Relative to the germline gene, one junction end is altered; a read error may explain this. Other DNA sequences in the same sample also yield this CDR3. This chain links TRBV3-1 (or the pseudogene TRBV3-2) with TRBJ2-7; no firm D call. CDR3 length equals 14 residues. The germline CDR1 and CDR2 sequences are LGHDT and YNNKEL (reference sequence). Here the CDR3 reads CASSDTPAPWKQYF. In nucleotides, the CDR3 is TGTGCCAGCAGCGACACCCCGGCACCTTGGAAGCAGTACTTT.

CDR3 coding DNA: TGTGCCAGTAGTATACAGGGGTTGGATCTGAATGAGCAGTTCTTC. The encoded protein is CASSIQGLDLNEQFF. The J gene is TRBJ2-1, the V gene TRBV19, with a possible D match to TRBD1 (6 bases). With 2 bases removed from V and 7 bases from J, the gap between germline ends came to 15 bases. The germline V gene has CDR1 LNHDA and CDR2 SQIVND (reference sequence). This CDR3 comprises 15 residues.

Here the CDR3 DNA reads TGCAGCGTCGACCCGACAGGGTACTATGGCTACACCTTC. Translated, it gives CSVDPTGYYGYTF. The chain recombines TRBV29-1 with TRBJ1-2; 7 bases are shared with TRBD1. The germline gives CDR1 SQVTM, CDR2 ANQGSEA. V shed 6 bases and J 3 bases; nucleotides not matched to a gene: 7. The CDR3 extends over 13 amino acids.

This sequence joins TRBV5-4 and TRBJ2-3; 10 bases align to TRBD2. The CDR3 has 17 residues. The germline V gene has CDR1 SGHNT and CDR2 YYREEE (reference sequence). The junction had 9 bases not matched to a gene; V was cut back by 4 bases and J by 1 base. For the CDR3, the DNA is TGTGCCAGCAGCCCCGGGACTAGCGCGGGCGGCACAGATACGCAGTATTTT. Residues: CASSPGTSAGGTDTQYF.

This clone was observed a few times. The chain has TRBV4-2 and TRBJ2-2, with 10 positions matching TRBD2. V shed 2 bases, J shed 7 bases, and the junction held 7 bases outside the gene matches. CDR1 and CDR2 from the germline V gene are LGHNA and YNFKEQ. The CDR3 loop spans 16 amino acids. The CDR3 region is CASSQLAGGTGGELFF. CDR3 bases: TGTGCCAGCAGCCAATTAGCGGGAGGAACCGGCGGGGAGCTGTTTTTT.

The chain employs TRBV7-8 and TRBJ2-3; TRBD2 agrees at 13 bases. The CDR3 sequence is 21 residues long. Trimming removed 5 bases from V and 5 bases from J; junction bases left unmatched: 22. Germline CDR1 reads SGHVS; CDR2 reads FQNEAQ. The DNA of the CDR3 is TGTGCCAGCAGCCCGAGCCGACTAGCGGGAGGTGAGGGGGCACGGATAGATACGCAGTATTTT. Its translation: CASSPSRLAGGEGARIDTQYF. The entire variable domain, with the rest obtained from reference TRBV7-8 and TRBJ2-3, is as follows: GAGVSQSPRYKVAKRGQDVALRCDPISGHVSLFWYQQALGQGPEFLTYFQNEAQLDKSGLPSDRFFAERPEGSVSTLKIQRTQQEDSAVYLCASSPSRLAGGEGARIDTQYFGPGTRLTVL.

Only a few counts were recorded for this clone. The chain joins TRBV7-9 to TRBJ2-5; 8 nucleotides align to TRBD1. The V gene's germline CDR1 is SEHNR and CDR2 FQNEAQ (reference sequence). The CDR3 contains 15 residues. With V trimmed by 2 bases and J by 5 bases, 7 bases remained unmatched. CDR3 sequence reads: CASSLTGQGGETQYF. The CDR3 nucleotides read TGTGCCAGCAGCTTAACTGGACAGGGCGGGGAGACCCAGTACTTC.

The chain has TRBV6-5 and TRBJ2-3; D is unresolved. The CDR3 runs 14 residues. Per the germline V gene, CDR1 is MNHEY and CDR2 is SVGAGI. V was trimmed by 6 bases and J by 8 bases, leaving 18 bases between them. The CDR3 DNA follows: TGTGCCAGCAGCTTTTACGCCCAGTCTGGTACGCAGTATTTT. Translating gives CASSFYAQSGTQYF.

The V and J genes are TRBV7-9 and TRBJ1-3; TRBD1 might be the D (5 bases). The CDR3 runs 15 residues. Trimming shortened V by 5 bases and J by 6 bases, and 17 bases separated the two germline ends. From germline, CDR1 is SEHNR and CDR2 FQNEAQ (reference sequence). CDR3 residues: CASSPDRILTNTIYF. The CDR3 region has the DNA TGTGCCAGCAGCCCAGACAGAATATTAACAAACACCATATATTTT.

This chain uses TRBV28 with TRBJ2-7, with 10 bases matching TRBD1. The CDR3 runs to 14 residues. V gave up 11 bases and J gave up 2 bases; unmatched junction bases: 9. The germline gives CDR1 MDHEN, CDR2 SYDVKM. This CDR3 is CAASGQGLTYEQYF. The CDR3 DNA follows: TGTGCCGCTTCGGGACAGGGGCTAACCTACGAGCAGTACTTC.

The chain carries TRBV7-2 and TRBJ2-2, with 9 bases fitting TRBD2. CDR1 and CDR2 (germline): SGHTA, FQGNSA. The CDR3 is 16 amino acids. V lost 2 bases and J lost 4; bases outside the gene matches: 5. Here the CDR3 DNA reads TGTGCCAGCAGCTTACTAGCGGGGCTTAGCACCGGGGAGCTGTTTTTT. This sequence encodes CASSLLAGLSTGELFF.

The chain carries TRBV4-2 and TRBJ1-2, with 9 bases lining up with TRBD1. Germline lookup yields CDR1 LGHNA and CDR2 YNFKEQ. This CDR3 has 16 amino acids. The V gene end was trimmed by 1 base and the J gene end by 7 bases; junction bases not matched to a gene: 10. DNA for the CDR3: TGTGCCAGCAGCCAAGGTCTGGGGACAGGGTCTTTTGGCTACACCTTC. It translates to CASSQGLGTGSFGYTF.

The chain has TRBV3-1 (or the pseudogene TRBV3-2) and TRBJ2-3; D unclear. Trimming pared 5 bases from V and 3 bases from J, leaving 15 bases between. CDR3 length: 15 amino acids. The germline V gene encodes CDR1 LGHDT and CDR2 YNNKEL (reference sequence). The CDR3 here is CASSSRQIFTDTQYF. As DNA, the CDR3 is TGTGCCAGCAGCTCGCGACAAATTTTTACAGATACGCAGTATTTT.

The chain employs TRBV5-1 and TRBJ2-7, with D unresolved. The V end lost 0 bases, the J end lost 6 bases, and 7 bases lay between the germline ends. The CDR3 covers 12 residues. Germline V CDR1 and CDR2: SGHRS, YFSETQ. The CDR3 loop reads CASSLGASEQYF. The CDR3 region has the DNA TGCGCCAGCAGCTTGGGGGCATCCGAGCAGTACTTC. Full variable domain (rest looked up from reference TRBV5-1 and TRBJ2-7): KAGVTQTPRYLIKTRGQQVTLSCSPISGHRSVSWYQQTPGQGLQFLFEYFSETQRNKGNFPGRFSGRQFSNSRSEMNVSTLELGDSALYLCASSLGASEQYFGPGTRLTVT.

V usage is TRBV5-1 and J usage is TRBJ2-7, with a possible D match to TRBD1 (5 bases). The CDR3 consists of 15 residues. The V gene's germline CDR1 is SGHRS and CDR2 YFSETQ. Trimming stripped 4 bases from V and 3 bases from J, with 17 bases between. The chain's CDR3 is CASSPDSHAVYEQYF. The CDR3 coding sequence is TGCGCCAGCAGCCCAGACAGCCACGCCGTCTACGAGCAGTACTTC. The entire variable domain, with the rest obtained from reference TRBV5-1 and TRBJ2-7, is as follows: KAGVTQTPRYLIKTRGQQVTLSCSPISGHRSVSWYQQTPGQGLQFLFEYFSETQRNKGNFPGRFSGRQFSNSRSEMNVSTLELGDSALYLCASSPDSHAVYEQYFGPGTRLTVT.

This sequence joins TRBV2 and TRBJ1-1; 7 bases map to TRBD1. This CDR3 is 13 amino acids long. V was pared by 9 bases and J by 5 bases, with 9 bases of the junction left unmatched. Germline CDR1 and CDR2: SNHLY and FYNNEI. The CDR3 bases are TGTGCCAGTCGTTTCACAGGGGTTACTGAAGCTTTCTTT. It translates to CASRFTGVTEAFF.

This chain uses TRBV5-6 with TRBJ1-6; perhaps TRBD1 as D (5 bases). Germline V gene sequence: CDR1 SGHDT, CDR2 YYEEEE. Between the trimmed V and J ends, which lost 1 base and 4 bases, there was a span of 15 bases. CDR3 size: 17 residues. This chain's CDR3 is CASSLRSTGVYNSPLHF. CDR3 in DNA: TGTGCCAGCAGCTTGCGGAGTACAGGAGTTTATAATTCACCCCTCCACTTT.

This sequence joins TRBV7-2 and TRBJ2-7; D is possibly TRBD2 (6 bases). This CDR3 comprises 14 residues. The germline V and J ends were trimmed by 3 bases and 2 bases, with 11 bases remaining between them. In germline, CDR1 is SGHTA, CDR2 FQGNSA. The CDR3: CASSFDSGAYEQYF. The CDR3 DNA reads TGTGCCAGCAGCTTTGATAGCGGCGCCTACGAGCAGTACTTC.